Each of the 30 T cell receptor beta chains below was sequenced from the same sample in a study of cytotoxic CD8 clonotypes in ibrutinib-treated CLL. The method was immunoSEQ multiplex PCR; TCRdb's version includes in-frame clones alone and lacks a portion of them. The sample carries about 120,000 clones, about 53% recorded once. The sample in question was PBMCs, obtained after 24 months of ibrutinib treatment. The receptors come from a human donor with chronic lymphocytic leukemia.

This clone is a singleton in its sample. The V call is TRBV5-4, the J call TRBJ2-3; TRBD1 matches 7 bases. This CDR3 has 14 amino acids. Losses at the gene ends were 4 bases for V and 5 bases for J; bases not matched to a gene: 7. Germline-derived CDR1 and CDR2 are SGHNT and YYREEE (reference sequence). The CDR3: CASSTRTGGDTQYF. The CDR3 DNA reads as TGTGCCAGCAGCACAAGGACAGGAGGAGATACGCAGTATTTT.

In this sample, this clone turned up a few times. The chain links TRBV28 to TRBJ1-6, with no clear D. The V end lost 7 bases, the J end lost 3 bases, and 10 bases lay between the germline ends. CDR1 is MDHEN, CDR2 SYDVKM, per germline. There are 14 residues in the CDR3. This CDR3 reads CASIGQSYNSPLHF. The CDR3 DNA sequence: TGTGCCAGCATCGGGCAGAGCTATAATTCACCCCTCCACTTT.

This rearrangement joins TRBV5-1 to TRBJ2-5, with D possibly being TRBD2 (6 bases). Trimming cost V 1 base and J 7 bases, with 8 bases left between them. This CDR3 has 12 amino acids. The germline V gene encodes CDR1 SGHRS and CDR2 YFSETQ. CDR3 protein: CASSLKEGTQYF. The CDR3 nucleotides are TGCGCCAGCAGCTTGAAGGAGGGGACCCAGTACTTC.

This clone was observed a handful of times. The chain links TRBV25-1 to TRBJ1-2; D is unclear. The CDR3 has 14 amino acids. The V gene lost 5 bases and the J gene lost 3 bases, with 13 bases spanning the gap. The V gene's germline CDR1 is MGHDK and CDR2 SYGVNS. The CDR3 DNA reads as TGTGCCAGCAGTCCTCTACAGTGGCACTATGGCTACACCTTC. Translating it yields CASSPLQWHYGYTF.

The chain employs TRBV28 and TRBJ1-2, with 9 bases fitting TRBD1. Germline V lookup: CDR1 MDHEN, CDR2 SYDVKM. This CDR3 has 16 amino acids. V lost 2 bases to trimming and J lost 4 bases; unmatched junction nucleotides: 8. Here the CDR3 reads CASSLPGTGYVYGYTF. CDR3 DNA: TGTGCCAGCAGTTTACCCGGGACAGGGTATGTCTATGGCTACACCTTC.

This clone was observed a handful of times. V and J are TRBV18 and TRBJ2-3, with D perhaps TRBD2 (6 bases). This CDR3 spans 14 amino acids. CDR1 is KGHSH, CDR2 LQKENI, per germline. Trimming took 7 bases from V and 3 from J, leaving 14 bases between them. CDR3 coding DNA: TGTGCCAGCTTATCACTAGCTGGTACAGATACGCAGTATTTT. Translated: CASLSLAGTDTQYF.

This clone was seen many times. The chain is built from TRBV6-1 and TRBJ1-1; D ambiguous. This CDR3 has 14 residues. Germline CDR1 MNHNS, CDR2 SASEGT. With 1 base removed from V and 7 bases from J, the gap between germline ends came to 13 bases. The CDR3 DNA sequence: TGTGCCAGCAGTGAAGACCCGCGTAGTGGTGAAGCTTTCTTT. It yields the protein CASSEDPRSGEAFF.

This clone has only a few counts. The chain recombines TRBV29-1 with TRBJ1-1; D may be TRBD1 (5 bases). The CDR3 runs 14 residues. The germline V gene encodes CDR1 SQVTM and CDR2 ANQGSEA. Trimming took 4 bases from V and 3 from J, leaving 15 bases between them. The CDR3 region has the DNA TGCAGCGTTGTGTTTCAGGGTCGAGACACTGAAGCTTTCTTT. It is translated as CSVVFQGRDTEAFF.

The chain couples TRBV5-6 to TRBJ2-3; tentatively, D is TRBD2 (5 bases). The germline gives CDR1 SGHDT, CDR2 YYEEEE. Trimming took 1 base from V and 6 from J, leaving 9 bases between them. The CDR3 extends over 13 amino acids. The CDR3: CASSLRSGDTQYF. Written as DNA, the CDR3 is TGTGCCAGCAGCTTGCGGTCGGGGGATACGCAGTATTTT.

The V gene is TRBV7-9, the J gene TRBJ2-1, with no clear D. Between the trimmed V and J ends, which lost 3 bases and 10 bases, there was a span of 16 bases. Germline V gene lookup returns CDR1 SEHNR and CDR2 FQNEAQ (reference sequence). The CDR3 sequence is 14 residues long. Here the CDR3 reads CASSLASLRTEQFF. The CDR3, as DNA: TGTGCCAGCAGCTTGGCCTCCTTGCGGACCGAGCAGTTCTTC.

This clone showed up just a few times. This sequence joins TRBV6-4 and TRBJ2-5, with TRBD2 identical over 7 bases. Per germline, CDR1 MRHNA and CDR2 SNTAGT. The CDR3 spans 17 residues. J lost 2 bases, V lost 6 bases, and 15 bases had no gene match. The CDR3 nucleotides read TGTGCCAGCAGCTCCTCTAGGGCGGGGGAGTTACAAGAGACCCAGTACTTC. It encodes CASSSSRAGELQETQYF.

There are a few counts of this clone. This rearrangement joins TRBV28 to TRBJ2-1; D is unclear. Trimming removed 5 bases from V and 7 bases from J, with 21 bases in between. CDR1 and CDR2 (germline): MDHEN, SYDVKM. This CDR3 has 16 amino acids. The CDR3 region is CASSPLGPGQINEQFF. The CDR3 coding sequence is TGTGCCAGCAGTCCCCTAGGGCCTGGCCAGATTAATGAGCAGTTCTTC.

The chain carries TRBV9 and TRBJ2-2, with D maybe TRBD1 (6 bases). Germline values: CDR1 SGDLS, CDR2 YYNGEE. V was clipped by 1 base and J by 4 bases, with 14 bases between them. This CDR3 region has 16 residues. Written as DNA, the CDR3 is TGTGCCAGCAGCGTACCCTTTACAGGGAGCACCGGGGAGCTGTTTTTT. It codes for CASSVPFTGSTGELFF.

The J gene is TRBJ2-1, the V gene TRBV29-1, with D possibly being TRBD1 (5 bases). Per germline, CDR1 SQVTM and CDR2 ANQGSEA. This CDR3 region has 13 residues. V shed 1 base and J shed 4 bases, with 8 bases lying between them. The CDR3: CSVEVQGYNEQFF. In DNA form, the CDR3 reads TGCAGCGTTGAAGTTCAGGGATACAATGAGCAGTTCTTC.

The rearrangement links TRBV19 to TRBJ1-2; maybe TRBD1 (6 bases). The germline gives CDR1 LNHDA, CDR2 SQIVND (reference sequence). The CDR3 totals 12 residues. Trimming stripped 7 bases from V and 1 base from J, with 7 bases between. CDR3 in DNA: TGTGCCAGTAACAGGGTTAACTATGGCTACACCTTC. Translating gives CASNRVNYGYTF. Drawing the rest from reference TRBV19 and TRBJ1-2, the complete variable domain is DGGITQSPKYLFRKEGQNVTLSCEQNLNHDAMYWYRQDPGQGLRLIYYSQIVNDFQKGDIAEGYSVSREKKESFPLTVTSAQKNPTAFYLCASNRVNYGYTFGSGTRLTVV.

This clone was counted between two and nine times. J is TRBJ2-5 and V is TRBV2; D ambiguous. The CDR3 totals 12 residues. In germline, CDR1 is SNHLY, CDR2 FYNNEI. The ends were cut back, 6 bases at V and 2 bases at J, with 7 bases in the middle. CDR3: CASRKDQETQYF. CDR3 coding DNA: TGTGCCAGCAGGAAGGATCAAGAGACCCAGTACTTC.

The table lists this clone with many counts. The chain employs TRBV11-2 and TRBJ2-3; TRBD1 might be the D (6 bases). The CDR3 has 13 residues. Per the germline V gene, CDR1 is SGHAT and CDR2 is FQNNGV. V was pared by 5 bases and J by 8 bases, with 14 bases between. The CDR3: CASSGQQGGTQYF. The CDR3 DNA reads as TGTGCCAGCAGCGGACAACAGGGTGGTACGCAGTATTTT. Variable domain in full (rest from reference TRBV11-2 and TRBJ2-3): EAGVAQSPRYKIIEKRQSVAFWCNPISGHATLYWYQQILGQGPKLLIQFQNNGVVDDSQLPKDRFSAERLKGVDSTLKIQPAKLEDSAVYLCASSGQQGGTQYFGPGTRLTVL.

This clone is a singleton in its sample. The CDR3 here is CASTSLSTGELFF. CDR3 bases: TGTGCCAGCACCTCACTGTCCACCGGGGAGCTGTTTTTT. The V and J genes are TRBV5-5 and TRBJ2-2; no reliable D call. Germline loops: CDR1 SGHKS, CDR2 YYEKEE (reference sequence). The CDR3 totals 13 residues. Trimming left V 6 bases short and J 4 bases short, with 10 bases between.

The chain recombines TRBV7-8 with TRBJ1-4; the D gene is possibly TRBD1 (5 bases). This CDR3 has 15 amino acids. Germline CDR1 SGHVS, CDR2 FQNEAQ. The germline V and J ends were trimmed by 2 bases and 3 bases, with 10 bases remaining between them. The CDR3 loop reads CASSLWGTANEKLFF. CDR3 sequence (DNA): TGTGCCAGCAGCTTATGGGGGACGGCTAATGAAAAACTGTTTTTT.

The CDR3 DNA sequence: TGTGCCAGCAGTCTTTTAGCGGGGGGTGTCAACATTCAGTACTTC. Translating it yields CASSLLAGGVNIQYF. V gene TRBV28 combines with J gene TRBJ2-4; 10 bases are shared with TRBD2. Germline lookup yields CDR1 MDHEN and CDR2 SYDVKM. This CDR3 is built from 15 residues. V trimming: 5 bases; J trimming: 7 bases; junction bases outside the gene matches: 8.

This clone occurred a few times. This sequence joins TRBV2 and TRBJ1-1; D not certain. Germline V gives CDR1 SNHLY, CDR2 FYNNEI. CDR3 length: 13 residues. Trimming pared 5 bases from V and 3 bases from J, leaving 10 bases between. The CDR3 is CASSKGRHTEAFF. The DNA of the CDR3 is TGTGCCAGCAGTAAGGGTCGCCACACTGAAGCTTTCTTT.

V gene TRBV9 combines with J gene TRBJ1-3; tentative D call: TRBD1 (6 bases). Germline loops: CDR1 SGDLS, CDR2 YYNGEE. The CDR3 is made up of 17 amino acids. V was pared by 4 bases and J by 9 bases, with 26 bases between. The CDR3 here is CASSPSSTGTTGGTIYF. CDR3 DNA: TGTGCCAGCAGCCCATCTAGTACGGGTACGACAGGCGGCACCATATATTTT.

The chain couples TRBV28 to TRBJ1-2; TRBD1 agrees at 10 bases. CDR3 length equals 14 residues. Trimming removed 5 bases from V and 8 bases from J; junction bases left unmatched: 8. The germline V gene has CDR1 MDHEN and CDR2 SYDVKM. CDR3 protein: CASSPRGQGLGYTF. CDR3 nucleotides: TGTGCCAGCAGTCCGCGGGGACAGGGGCTAGGCTACACCTTC.

The chain uses TRBV7-3 and TRBJ1-4; no clear D gene. Germline CDR1 and CDR2: SGHTA and FQGTGA. The CDR3 runs to 15 residues. The CDR3 spells CGQPRLKSANEKLFF. CDR3 DNA sequence: TGTGGCCAGCCCCGCCTTAAGTCAGCTAATGAAAAACTGTTTTTT.

Regarding this clone: The junction departs from germline at one end; a sequencing error may be responsible. Different DNA sequences within this sample yield the same CDR3. The chain is built from TRBV7-3 and TRBJ2-1, with D possibly being TRBD2 (6 bases). Germline V gives CDR1 SGHTA, CDR2 FQGTGA. There are 14 residues in the CDR3. CDR3 sequence: CASSQEGLYNEQFF. Here the CDR3 DNA reads TGCGCCAGCAGCCAAGAGGGACTCTACAATGAGCAGTTCTTC.

The table lists this clone with a few counts. The gene calls are TRBV30 and TRBJ2-7; TRBD1 or TRBD2 may be the D gene (5 bases each). The CDR3 loop spans 12 amino acids. Germline V gives CDR1 GTSNPN, CDR2 SVGIG (reference sequence). CDR3 residues: CAGTEGAYEQYF. For the CDR3, the DNA is TGTGCGGGGACGGAAGGGGCCTACGAGCAGTACTTC.

The V call is TRBV5-1, the J call TRBJ1-5; D might be TRBD1 (6 bases). The CDR3 spans 15 residues. The V and J ends lost 0 bases and 3 bases respectively, with 10 bases between them. The germline gives CDR1 SGHRS, CDR2 YFSETQ. Here the CDR3 reads CASSLEGTPNQPQHF. CDR3 nucleotides: TGCGCCAGCAGCTTGGAAGGGACACCCAATCAGCCCCAGCATTTT.

This clone was seen only once. The rearrangement joins TRBV5-8 to TRBJ2-5, with TRBD2 identical over 10 bases. CDR3 length: 16 amino acids. CDR1 is SGHTS, CDR2 YDEGEE, per germline. After removal of 0 bases from V and 2 bases from J, the junction contained 4 bases not matched to a gene. As DNA, the CDR3 is TGTGCCAGCAGCTTGGGGCTAGCGGGGGCTCAAGAGACCCAGTACTTC. Its protein product is CASSLGLAGAQETQYF.

This clone was detected a few times. The rearrangement links TRBV30 to TRBJ2-4; D gene ambiguous. V gave up 2 bases and J gave up 0 bases, with 14 bases separating them. Germline V gene lookup returns CDR1 GTSNPN and CDR2 SVGIG (reference sequence). There are 16 residues in the CDR3. The CDR3 nucleotides are TGTGCCTGGAGTAAAGATCCAGGCCCAGCCAAAAACATTCAGTACTTC. Its protein is CAWSKDPGPAKNIQYF.

This clone was seen more than once but under ten times. J is TRBJ2-1 and V is TRBV28; 8 bases match TRBD1. The V gene end was trimmed by 6 bases and the J gene end by 0 bases; junction bases not matched to a gene: 4. This CDR3 spans 15 amino acids. From germline, CDR1 is MDHEN and CDR2 SYDVKM. The CDR3 here is CASRNTGGSYNEQFF. CDR3 bases: TGTGCCAGCAGGAATACAGGGGGCTCCTACAATGAGCAGTTCTTC.